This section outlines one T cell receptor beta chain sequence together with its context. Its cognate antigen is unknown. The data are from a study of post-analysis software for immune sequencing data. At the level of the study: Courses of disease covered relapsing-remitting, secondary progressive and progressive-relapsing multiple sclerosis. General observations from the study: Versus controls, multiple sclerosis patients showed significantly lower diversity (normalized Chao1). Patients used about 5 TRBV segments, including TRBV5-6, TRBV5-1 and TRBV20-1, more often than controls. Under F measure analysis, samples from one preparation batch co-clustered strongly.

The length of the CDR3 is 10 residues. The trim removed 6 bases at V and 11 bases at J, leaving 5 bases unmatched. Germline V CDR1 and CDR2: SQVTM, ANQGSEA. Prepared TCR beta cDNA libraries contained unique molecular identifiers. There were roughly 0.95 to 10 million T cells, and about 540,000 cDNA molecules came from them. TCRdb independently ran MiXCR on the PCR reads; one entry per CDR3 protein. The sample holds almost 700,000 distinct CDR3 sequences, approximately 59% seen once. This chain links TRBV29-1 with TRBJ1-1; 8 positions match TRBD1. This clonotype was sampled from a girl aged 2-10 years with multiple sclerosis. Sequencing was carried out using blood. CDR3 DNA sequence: TGCAGCGTGGTGGACAGGGAGGCTTTCTTT. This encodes CSVVDREAFF.